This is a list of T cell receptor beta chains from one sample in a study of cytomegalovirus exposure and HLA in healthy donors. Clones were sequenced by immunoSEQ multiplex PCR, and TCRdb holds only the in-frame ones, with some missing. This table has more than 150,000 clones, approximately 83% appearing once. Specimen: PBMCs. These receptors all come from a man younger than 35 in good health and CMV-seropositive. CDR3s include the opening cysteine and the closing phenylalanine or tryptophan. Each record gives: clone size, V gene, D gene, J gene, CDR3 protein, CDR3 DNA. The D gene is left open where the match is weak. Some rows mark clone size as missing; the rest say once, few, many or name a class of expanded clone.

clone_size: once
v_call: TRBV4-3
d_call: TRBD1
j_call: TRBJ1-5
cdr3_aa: CASSQDLRQGRLSQPQHF
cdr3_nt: TGCGCCAGCAGCCAAGATTTACGACAGGGAAGGTTGAGTCAGCCCCAGCATTTT

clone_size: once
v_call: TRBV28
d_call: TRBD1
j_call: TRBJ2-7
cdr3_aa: CASSLYTGEYEQYF
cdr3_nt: TGTGCCAGCAGTTTATATACAGGGGAGTACGAGCAGTACTTC

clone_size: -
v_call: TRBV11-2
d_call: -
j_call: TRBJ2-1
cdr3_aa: CASSLFQGLNEQFF
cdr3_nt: TGTGCCAGCAGCTTATTCCAGGGGCTTAATGAGCAGTTCTTC

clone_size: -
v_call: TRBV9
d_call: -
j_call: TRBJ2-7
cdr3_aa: CASSAGVPLGNEQYF
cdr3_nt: TGTGCCAGCAGCGCAGGGGTTCCTCTGGGGAACGAGCAGTACTTC

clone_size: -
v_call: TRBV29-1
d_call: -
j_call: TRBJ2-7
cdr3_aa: CSVGLGRGSEQYF
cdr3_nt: TGCAGCGTTGGTTTGGGCAGGGGATCCGAGCAGTACTTC

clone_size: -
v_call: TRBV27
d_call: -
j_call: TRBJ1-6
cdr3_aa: CASSLTPWHNSPLHF
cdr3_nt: TGTGCCAGCAGTTTAACACCGTGGCATAATTCACCCCTCCACTTT

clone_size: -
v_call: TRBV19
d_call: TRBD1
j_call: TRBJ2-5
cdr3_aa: CASSIVGFWGTGDIQETQYF
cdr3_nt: TGTGCCAGTAGTATTGTTGGGTTTTGGGGGACAGGGGACATCCAAGAGACCCAGTACTTC

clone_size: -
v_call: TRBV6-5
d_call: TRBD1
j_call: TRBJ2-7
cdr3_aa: CASTRQGTYEQYF
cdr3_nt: TGTGCCAGCACGAGACAGGGAACCTACGAGCAGTACTTC

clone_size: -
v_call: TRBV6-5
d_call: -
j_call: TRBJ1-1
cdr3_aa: CASSQGQTEAFF
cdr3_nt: TGTGCCAGCAGTCAAGGACAGACTGAAGCTTTCTTT

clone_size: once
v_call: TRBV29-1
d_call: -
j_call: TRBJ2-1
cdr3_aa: CSDGAHNEQFF
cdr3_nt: TGCAGCGATGGGGCACACAATGAGCAGTTCTTC

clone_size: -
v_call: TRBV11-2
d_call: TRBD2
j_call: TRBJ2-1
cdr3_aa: CASSAGGSSYNEQFF
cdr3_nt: TGTGCCAGCAGCGCGGGGGGGAGCTCCTACAATGAGCAGTTCTTC

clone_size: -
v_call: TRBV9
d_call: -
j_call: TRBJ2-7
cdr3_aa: CASSGPSSYEQYF
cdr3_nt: TGTGCCAGCAGCGGTCCTAGCTCCTACGAGCAGTACTTC

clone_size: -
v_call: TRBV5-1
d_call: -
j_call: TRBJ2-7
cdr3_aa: CASSLATTVGGDEQYF
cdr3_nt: TGCGCCAGCAGCTTGGCCACGACCGTCGGAGGGGACGAGCAGTACTTC

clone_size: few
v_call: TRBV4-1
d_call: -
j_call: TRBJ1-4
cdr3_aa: CASSPSGGGLEKLFF
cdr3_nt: TGCGCCAGCAGCCCCTCGGGTGGAGGGCTTGAAAAACTGTTTTTT

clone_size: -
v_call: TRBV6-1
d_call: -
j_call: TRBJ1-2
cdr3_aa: CASSDPIRGNYGYTF
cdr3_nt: TGTGCCAGCAGTGACCCTATTCGGGGAAACTATGGCTACACCTTC

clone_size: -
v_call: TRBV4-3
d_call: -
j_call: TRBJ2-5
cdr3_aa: CASSQDEGGAKTQYF
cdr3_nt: TGCGCCAGCAGCCAAGATGAGGGGGGGGCAAAGACCCAGTACTTC

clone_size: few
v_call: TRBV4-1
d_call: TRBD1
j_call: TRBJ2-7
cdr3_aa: CASSYRQGTNEQYF
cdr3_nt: TGCGCCAGCAGCTATCGACAGGGGACCAACGAGCAGTACTTC

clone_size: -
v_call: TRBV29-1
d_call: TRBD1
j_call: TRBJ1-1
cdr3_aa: CSVLTGENTEAFF
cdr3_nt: TGCAGCGTCCTGACAGGGGAAAACACTGAAGCTTTCTTT

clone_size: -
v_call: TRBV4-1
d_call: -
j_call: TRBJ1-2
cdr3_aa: CASSQEGEGPGGYTF
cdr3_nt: TGCGCCAGCAGCCAAGAGGGGGAGGGGCCAGGGGGCTACACCTTC

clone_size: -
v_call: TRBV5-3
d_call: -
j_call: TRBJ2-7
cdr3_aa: CARSFNHYEQYF
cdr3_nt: TGTGCCAGAAGCTTTAATCACTACGAGCAGTACTTC

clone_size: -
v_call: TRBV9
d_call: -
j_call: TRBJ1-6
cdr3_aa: CASSEGGGSSPLHF
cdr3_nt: TGTGCCAGCAGCGAGGGAGGGGGGTCCTCACCCCTCCACTTT

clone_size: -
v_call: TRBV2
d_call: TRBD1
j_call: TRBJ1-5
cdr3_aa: CASRNDRASNQPQHF
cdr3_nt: TGTGCCAGCAGAAACGACAGGGCGAGCAATCAGCCCCAGCATTTT